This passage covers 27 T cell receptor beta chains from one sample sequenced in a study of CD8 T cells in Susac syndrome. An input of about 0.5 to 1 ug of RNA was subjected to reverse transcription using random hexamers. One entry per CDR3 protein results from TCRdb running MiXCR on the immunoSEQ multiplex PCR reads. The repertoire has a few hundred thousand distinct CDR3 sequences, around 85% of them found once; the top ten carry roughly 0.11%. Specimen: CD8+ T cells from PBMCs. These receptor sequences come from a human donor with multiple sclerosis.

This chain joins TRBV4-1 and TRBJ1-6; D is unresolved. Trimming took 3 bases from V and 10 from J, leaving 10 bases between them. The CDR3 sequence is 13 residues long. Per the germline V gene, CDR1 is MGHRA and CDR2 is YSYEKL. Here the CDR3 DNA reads TGCGCCAGCAGCCACTTTTTCCGGTCACCCCTCCACTTT. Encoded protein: CASSHFFRSPLHF.

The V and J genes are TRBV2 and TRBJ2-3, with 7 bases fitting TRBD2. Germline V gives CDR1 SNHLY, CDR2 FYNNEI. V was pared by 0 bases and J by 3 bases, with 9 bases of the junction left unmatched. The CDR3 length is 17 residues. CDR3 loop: CASSEAGLVPRTDTQYF. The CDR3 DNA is TGTGCCAGCAGTGAAGCCGGACTAGTCCCTAGGACAGATACGCAGTATTTT.

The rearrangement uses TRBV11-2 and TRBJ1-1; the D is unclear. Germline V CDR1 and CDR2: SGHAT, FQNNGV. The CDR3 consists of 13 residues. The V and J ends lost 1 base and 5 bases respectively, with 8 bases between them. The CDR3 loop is CASSLGTETEAFF. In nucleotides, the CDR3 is TGTGCCAGCAGCTTAGGAACGGAGACTGAAGCTTTCTTT.

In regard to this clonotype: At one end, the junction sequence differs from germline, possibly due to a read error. CDR3 DNA sequence: TGTGCCAGCTCACCAGGGACAGACGAAGTTTTCTTT. Translating it yields CASSPGTDEVFF. This rearrangement joins TRBV18 to TRBJ1-1; 7 positions match TRBD1. Looked up from germline, CDR1 is KGHSH and CDR2 is LQKENI. The CDR3 is made up of 12 amino acids.

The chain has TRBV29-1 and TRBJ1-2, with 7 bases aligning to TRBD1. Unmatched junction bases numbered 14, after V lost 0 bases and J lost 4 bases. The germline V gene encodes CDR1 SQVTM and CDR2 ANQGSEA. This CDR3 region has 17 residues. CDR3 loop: CSVEDLQGRGQSYGYTF. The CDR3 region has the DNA TGCAGCGTTGAAGATCTTCAAGGGAGGGGGCAAAGCTATGGCTACACCTTC. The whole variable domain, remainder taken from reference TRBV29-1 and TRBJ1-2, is SAVISQKPSRDICQRGTSLTIQCQVDSQVTMMFWYRQQPGQSLTLIATANQGSEATYESGFVIDKFPISRPNLTFSTLTVSNMSPEDSSIYLCSVEDLQGRGQSYGYTFGSGTRLTVV.

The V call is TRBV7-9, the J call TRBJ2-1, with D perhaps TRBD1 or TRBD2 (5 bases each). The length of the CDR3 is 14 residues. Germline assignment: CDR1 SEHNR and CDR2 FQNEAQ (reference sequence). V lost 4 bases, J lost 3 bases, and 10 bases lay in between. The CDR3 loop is CASSSGTLYNEQFF. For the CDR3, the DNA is TGTGCCAGCAGCTCCGGGACCCTCTACAATGAGCAGTTCTTC.

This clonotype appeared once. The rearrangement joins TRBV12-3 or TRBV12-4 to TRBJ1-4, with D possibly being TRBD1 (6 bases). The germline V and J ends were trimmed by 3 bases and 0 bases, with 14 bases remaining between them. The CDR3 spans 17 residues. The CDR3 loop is CASSLPRTDATNEKLFF. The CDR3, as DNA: TGTGCCAGCAGTTTGCCCCGGACAGATGCAACTAATGAAAAACTGTTTTTT.

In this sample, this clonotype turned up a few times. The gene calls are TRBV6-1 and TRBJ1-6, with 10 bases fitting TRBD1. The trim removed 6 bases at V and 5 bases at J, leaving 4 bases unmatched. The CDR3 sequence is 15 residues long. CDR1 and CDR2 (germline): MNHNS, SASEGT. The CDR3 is CASSKTGGDNSPLHF. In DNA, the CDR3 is TGTGCCAGCAGCAAGACAGGGGGCGATAATTCACCCCTCCACTTT.

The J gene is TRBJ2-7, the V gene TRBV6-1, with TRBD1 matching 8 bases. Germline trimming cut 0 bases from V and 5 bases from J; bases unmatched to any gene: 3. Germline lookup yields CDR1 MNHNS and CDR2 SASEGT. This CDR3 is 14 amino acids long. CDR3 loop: CASSEATGEDEQYF. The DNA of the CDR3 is TGTGCCAGCAGTGAAGCGACAGGGGAGGACGAGCAGTACTTC.

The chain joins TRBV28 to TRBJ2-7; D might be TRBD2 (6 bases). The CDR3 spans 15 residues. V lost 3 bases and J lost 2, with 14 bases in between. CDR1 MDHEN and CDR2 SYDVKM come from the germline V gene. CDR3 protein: CASSFWRGSTYEQYF. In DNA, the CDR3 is TGTGCCAGCAGTTTCTGGCGGGGTTCGACCTACGAGCAGTACTTC.

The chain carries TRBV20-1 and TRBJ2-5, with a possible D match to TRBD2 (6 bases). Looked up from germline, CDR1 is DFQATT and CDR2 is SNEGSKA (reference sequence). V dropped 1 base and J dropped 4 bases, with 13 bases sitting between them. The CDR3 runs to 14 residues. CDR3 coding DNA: TGCAGTGCTAGAGTTGCGGAGGGAGGAGAGACCCAGTACTTC. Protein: CSARVAEGGETQYF.

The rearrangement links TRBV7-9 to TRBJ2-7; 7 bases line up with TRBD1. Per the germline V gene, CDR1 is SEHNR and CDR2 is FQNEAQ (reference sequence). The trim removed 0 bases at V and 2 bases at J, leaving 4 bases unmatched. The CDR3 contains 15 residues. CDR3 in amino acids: CASSLATGPTYEQYF. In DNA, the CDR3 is TGTGCCAGCAGCTTAGCGACAGGGCCCACCTACGAGCAGTACTTC.

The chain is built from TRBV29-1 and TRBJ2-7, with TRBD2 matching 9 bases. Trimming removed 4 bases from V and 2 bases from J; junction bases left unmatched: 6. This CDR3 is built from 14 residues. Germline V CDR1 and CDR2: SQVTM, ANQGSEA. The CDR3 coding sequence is TGCAGCGTTGTTCTAGCGGGGTCCCCCTACGAGCAGTACTTC. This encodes CSVVLAGSPYEQYF.

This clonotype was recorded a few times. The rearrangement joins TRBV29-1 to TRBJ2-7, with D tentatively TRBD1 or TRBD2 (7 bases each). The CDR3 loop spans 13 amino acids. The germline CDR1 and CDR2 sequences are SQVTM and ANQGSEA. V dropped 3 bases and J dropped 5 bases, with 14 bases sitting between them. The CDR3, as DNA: TGCAGCGTTGAGGGAGGGGGCGATAACGAGCAGTACTTC. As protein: CSVEGGGDNEQYF.

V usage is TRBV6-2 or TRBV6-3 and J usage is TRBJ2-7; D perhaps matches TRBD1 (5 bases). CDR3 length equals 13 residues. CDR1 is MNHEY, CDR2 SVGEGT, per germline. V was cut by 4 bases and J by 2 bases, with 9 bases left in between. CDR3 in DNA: TGTGCCAGCAGTTCTTCAGGGCCCTACGAGCAGTACTTC. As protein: CASSSSGPYEQYF.

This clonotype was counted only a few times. CDR3: CASRAQNEKLFF. The CDR3 bases are TGTGCCAGTCGGGCACAAAATGAAAAACTGTTTTTT. The J gene is TRBJ1-4, the V gene TRBV25-1, with D unresolved. This CDR3 is 12 amino acids long. The V end was cut by 9 bases, the J end by 5 bases, with 10 bases between. Germline V lookup: CDR1 MGHDK, CDR2 SYGVNS.

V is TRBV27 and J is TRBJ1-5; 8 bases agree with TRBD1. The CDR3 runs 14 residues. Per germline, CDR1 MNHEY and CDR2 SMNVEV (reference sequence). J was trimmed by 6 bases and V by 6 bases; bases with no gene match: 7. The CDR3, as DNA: TGTGCCAGCAGGACGGGACAGGAAGGTCAGCCCCAGCATTTT. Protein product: CASRTGQEGQPQHF.

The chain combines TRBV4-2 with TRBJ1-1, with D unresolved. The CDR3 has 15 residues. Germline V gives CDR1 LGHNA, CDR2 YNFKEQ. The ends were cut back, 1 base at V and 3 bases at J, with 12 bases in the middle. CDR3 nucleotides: TGTGCCAGCAGCCAAGGTGGAGGGTTGGACACTGAAGCTTTCTTT. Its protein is CASSQGGGLDTEAFF.

CDR3 DNA: TGTGCCAGCAGTTTATCGGGGTTCTACGAGCAGTACTTC. It is translated as CASSLSGFYEQYF. The chain recombines TRBV27 with TRBJ2-7, with D unresolved. The CDR3 consists of 13 residues. V lost 0 bases and J lost 3, with 6 bases in between. Germline V CDR1 and CDR2: MNHEY, SMNVEV (reference sequence).

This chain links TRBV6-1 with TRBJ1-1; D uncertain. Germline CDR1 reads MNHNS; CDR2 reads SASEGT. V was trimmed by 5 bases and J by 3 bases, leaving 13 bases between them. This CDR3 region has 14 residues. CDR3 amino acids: CASSSMGMDTEAFF. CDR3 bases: TGTGCCAGCAGTTCTATGGGGATGGACACTGAAGCTTTCTTT.

The CDR3 reads CASSLYGRDEGYTF. CDR3 DNA: TGTGCCAGCAGCCTGTACGGTCGGGATGAGGGCTACACCTTC. This chain joins TRBV14 and TRBJ1-2, with D unclear. Trimming pared 4 bases from V and 8 bases from J, leaving 17 bases between. Germline V gives CDR1 SGHDN, CDR2 FVKESK. The length of the CDR3 is 14 residues.

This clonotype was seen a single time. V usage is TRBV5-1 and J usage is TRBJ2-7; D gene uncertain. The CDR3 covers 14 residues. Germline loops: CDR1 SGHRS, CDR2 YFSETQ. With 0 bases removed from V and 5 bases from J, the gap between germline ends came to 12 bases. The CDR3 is CASSLDLGRDEQYF. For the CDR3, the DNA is TGCGCCAGCAGCTTGGATCTTGGAAGGGACGAGCAGTACTTC.

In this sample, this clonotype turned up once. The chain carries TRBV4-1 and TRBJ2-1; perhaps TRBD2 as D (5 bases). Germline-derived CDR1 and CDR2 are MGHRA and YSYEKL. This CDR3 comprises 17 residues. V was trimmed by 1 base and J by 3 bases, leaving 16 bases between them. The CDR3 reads CASSQAPLVPSYNEQFF. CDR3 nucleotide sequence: TGCGCCAGCAGCCAAGCTCCACTAGTCCCAAGCTACAATGAGCAGTTCTTC.

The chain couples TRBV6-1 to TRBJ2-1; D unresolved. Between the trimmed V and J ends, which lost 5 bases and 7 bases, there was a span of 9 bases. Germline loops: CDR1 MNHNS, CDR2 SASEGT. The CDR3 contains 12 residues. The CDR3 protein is CASSQVINEQFF. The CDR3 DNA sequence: TGTGCCAGCAGTCAGGTGATTAATGAGCAGTTCTTC.

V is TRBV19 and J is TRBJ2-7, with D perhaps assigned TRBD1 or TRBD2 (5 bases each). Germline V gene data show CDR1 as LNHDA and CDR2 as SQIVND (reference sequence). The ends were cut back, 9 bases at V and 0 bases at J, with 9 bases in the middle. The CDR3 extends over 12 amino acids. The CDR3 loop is CASRDDSYEQYF. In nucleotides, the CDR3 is TGTGCCAGCAGGGACGACTCCTACGAGCAGTACTTC.

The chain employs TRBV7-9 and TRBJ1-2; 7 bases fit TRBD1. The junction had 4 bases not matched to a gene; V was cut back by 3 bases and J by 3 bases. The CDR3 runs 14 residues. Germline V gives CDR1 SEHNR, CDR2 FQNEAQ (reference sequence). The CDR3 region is CASSLSTGHYGYTF. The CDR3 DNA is TGTGCCAGCAGCTTGTCGACAGGGCACTATGGCTACACCTTC.

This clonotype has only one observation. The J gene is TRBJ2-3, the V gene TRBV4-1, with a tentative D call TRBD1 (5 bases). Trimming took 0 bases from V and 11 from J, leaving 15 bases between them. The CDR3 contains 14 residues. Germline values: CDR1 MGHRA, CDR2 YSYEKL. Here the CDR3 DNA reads TGCGCCAGCAGCCAAGATGTGGTCGGGCAGGGGCAGTATTTT. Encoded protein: CASSQDVVGQGQYF.